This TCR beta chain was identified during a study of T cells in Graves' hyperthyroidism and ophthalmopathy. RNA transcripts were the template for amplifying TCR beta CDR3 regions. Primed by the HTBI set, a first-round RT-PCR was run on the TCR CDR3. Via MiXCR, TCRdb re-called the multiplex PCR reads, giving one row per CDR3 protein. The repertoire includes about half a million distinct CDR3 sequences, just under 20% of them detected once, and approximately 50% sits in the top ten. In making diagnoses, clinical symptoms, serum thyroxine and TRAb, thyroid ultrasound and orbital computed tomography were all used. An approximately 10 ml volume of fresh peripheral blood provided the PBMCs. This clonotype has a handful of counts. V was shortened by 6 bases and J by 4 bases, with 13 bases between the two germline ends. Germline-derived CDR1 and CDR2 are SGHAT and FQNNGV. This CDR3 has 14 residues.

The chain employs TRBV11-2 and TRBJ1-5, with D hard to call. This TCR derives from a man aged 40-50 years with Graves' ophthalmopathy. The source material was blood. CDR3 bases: TGTGCCAGCAGTAGCGAACCGAAAAATCAGCCCCAGCATTTT. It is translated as CASSSEPKNQPQHF.